This entry features one TCR beta chain sequence. Which antigen it targets is not known. No quality values exist for individual bases; no much larger clone is one base distant. The library was produced with the immunoSEQ multiplex PCR assay. For the multiplex PCR, a mixture combining 60 forward primers for TCR Vbeta segments and 13 reverse primers for TCR Jbeta segments was used. A multiplex PCR assay on genomic DNA amplified the CDR3 region of rearranged TCR beta genes. On the Illumina HiSeq System, the amplified TCR beta libraries were sequenced as 87-base-pair reads. In the authors' own workflow: A later analysis counted about 80 million unique TCR beta chains across the 700 or so repertoires, and some 11 million of these chains were shared by at least two donors. Raw reads were error-corrected and collapsed into unique sequences with a nearest-neighbor algorithm that merged closely related sequences to remove PCR and sequencing errors. CDR3 sequences were aligned to IMGT reference sequences to assign V, D and J gene segments. Each retained sequence needed at least a six-nucleotide match to both a V gene segment and a J gene segment. Rearrangements were classified as productive when the CDR3 lacked stop codons and remained in frame with V and J, and all other rearrangements were classified as non-productive. CDR3 was defined by IMGT convention, running from the second conserved V-encoded cysteine to the conserved J-encoded phenylalanine. The earlier analysis of around 640 of the donors excluded sequences that lacked an unambiguous match to a single V gene segment. In an earlier analysis of 587 of the donors, V segments were called functional above 56.7% productive rearrangements and were called segregating when the between-donor standard deviation exceeded 5%. A statistical classification framework was built to diagnose cytomegalovirus status from the catalog of TCR beta chain sequences. V and J gene assignment, in a later analysis, came from comparing TCR nucleotide sequences with IMGT/GENE-DB human TR gene sequences. The TCRdist pipeline was used in a later analysis to assign CDR3 sequences and most-parsimonious VDJ recombination scenarios. In a later analysis, each TCR beta chain was defined by its CDR3 amino acid sequence together with its V-gene family, and reads without a unique V-gene family were excluded. As a way to deal with suspected cross-contamination and a sequencing artifact, a later analysis dropped 450 to 600 nucleotide sequences that were highly shared and had low generation probability. A later analysis calculated a clonal expansion index for each public chain from normalized within-repertoire ranks of inferred template counts. In a later analysis, generation probabilities were computed with a VDJ recombination model fitted to out-of-frame rearrangements, and the resulting probabilities were checked against IGoR. In a later analysis, TCR-TCR, TCR-HLA and TCR-CMV co-occurrence was scored with hypergeometric tests, and a repertoire-size bias correction was applied to TCR pairs. In a later analysis, false discovery rates were estimated by permuting HLA or CMV assignments 20 times. In a later analysis, co-occurring TCRs were grouped using DBSCAN, and TCRdist sequence similarity was added for clustering within HLA-allele-positive subsets. Repertoires with fewer than 30,000 or more than 120,000 public chains were left out of co-occurrence clustering, as were about 5 repertoires with anomalous nucleotide sharing. TCRdb provides this immuneACCESS table in a form limited to in-frame rearrangements. Some clones are lacking; in checked studies, under half of them reflect an unresolved V gene, and why the rest are absent is not known. For V, J and clone size, that table is used; D and trimming come from the DNA. The sample yields approximately 89,000 clones; 60% to 80% were counted once. The biggest ten clones account for roughly 1.2% of the sample.

This entry comes from a study of cytomegalovirus exposure and HLA in healthy donors (dated by TCRdb to 2015 to 2018). Regarding the study in general: An earlier analysis of some 600 of the donors reported approximately 300 Gb of sequence data and 95 million to 140 million unique TCR beta sequences obtained from some 200 million T cells. To decide whether each TCR beta V gene segment behaved as functional or pseudogenic, an earlier analysis of some 600 of the donors relied on high-throughput TCR beta sequencing. A later analysis re-examined previously published TCR beta repertoires from several hundred donors and added high-resolution HLA genotyping to investigate patterns of TCR occurrence. The later analysis used no new phenotypic data to find candidate immune exposures, relying instead on TCR beta sequences and their occurrence across donors. The study aimed to test whether cataloging public T cell receptors could reveal signatures of past pathogen exposure. Typing coverage varied by locus: roughly 620-640 donors for A, B, C, DRB1 and DQB1; about 520 for DQA1; 606 for DPA1; approximately 470 for DPB1. A separate validation cohort of about 110 different subjects was used in addition to the 666-subject first cohort. Roughly 5 DR-DQ haplotypes were handled as single units for association and clustering because linkage in the cohort was strong. About 280 gigabases of sequencing data and some 85 million unique TCR sequences were included in an early release covering 500 to 750 HLA-typed donors. To predict cytomegalovirus infection status, the study brought together high-throughput TCR immunosequencing, statistical association of individual TCRs with disease status, and machine learning. Of the roughly 400 genotyped donors, about 84% fell in the genetic ancestry cluster associated with self-reported Caucasian donors. All discovery cohort repertoires had been generated using a single sequencing platform. Class I and class II HLA loci were covered by the typing at four-digit resolution. On average, roughly 200,000 unique TCR beta nucleotide sequences were sequenced per donor among several hundred genotyped donors of the cohort, with roughly a sixth of those sequences being non-productive. Using immunosequencing, the study profiled T cell repertoires from 500 to 800 subjects and related those repertoires to cytomegalovirus serostatus. Donor age, sex, ethnicity and CMV serostatus were collected together with the repertoire data. Genome-wide SNP genotypes for about 60% of the roughly 700 donors were used in a later genetic analysis, which treated that subset as a discovery cohort. What the authors observed across the whole study: In a later genetic analysis, a missense DCLRE1C variant was associated with V-gene and J-gene trimming of TCR beta chains, and the association was replicated in an independent cohort. Roughly uniform sequencing depth across donors was assumed in presence/absence analyses, although this assumption may not hold. According to a later analysis, parvovirus B19, influenza, CMV and Epstein-Barr virus appeared linked to several top co-occurrence clusters. The cohort was sequenced for TCR beta chains only, and without alpha or paired-chain data the features that could be detected were limited. The authors suggested that the approach could potentially be generalized to other disease states and immunological phenotypes. A later genetic analysis reported fewer N-insertions in productive TCRs among donors in an Asian-associated ancestry cluster than the approximately 700-donor mean. In both the original and validation cohorts, the classifier was reported to diagnose cytomegalovirus status with high specificity and sensitivity. Because counts were too low, 15 to 20 rarely observed V segments, including chromosome 9 orphons, were excluded from the earlier analysis of 587 of the donors. Because some donors lacked HLA typing at each locus, the association tests relied only on the typed subset. In vitro tests confirmed that three of the cytomegalovirus-associated TCR beta chains recognize cytomegalovirus antigens. At a false discovery rate of 0.05, a later analysis linked about 17,000 TCR beta sequences to specific HLA alleles. For the cohort, immune exposure information was limited to CMV serostatus. Linkage disequilibrium might explain the correlated functional status among segregating V segments, but an unknown experimental factor could not be ruled out. A further reported finding was that TCR beta sequences accurately predicted the HLA-A and HLA-B alleles for most subjects in the first cohort. According to a later analysis, most CMV-associated TCR beta chains appeared to be HLA-restricted, and the HLA associations seemed to be driven largely by CMV exposure. Most TCR sequences were observed very rarely across donors, whereas some public TCRs were present in many individuals. Assigning TCR associations to individual alleles was difficult when HLA alleles, especially DR and DQ, strongly co-occurred. The study gave a list of more than 150 TCR beta chains associated with cytomegalovirus. According to a later analysis, TCR association rates differed among HLA loci, with DRB1 alleles showing the most associated TCRs and HLA-C alleles showing the fewest. The sequencing pipeline was judged likely to have produced a cluster of highly shared sequence variants as a technical artifact. The 87-base-pair reads could not distinguish some IMGT-functional V segments, including TRBV6-2 and TRBV6-3, so those segments were excluded. In a later analysis, HLA-associated TCR beta chains were found to be more clonally expanded and to have lower generation probabilities than equally common non-associated chains. In an earlier analysis of more than 450 of the donors, most TCR beta V segments were observed in productive rearrangements about 87% or about 30% of the time, broadly matching IMGT annotations.

From the cysteine through the phenylalanine, the CDR3 covers 16 amino acids. Kept here is only the CDR3 DNA, which spans 48 bases and is read in frame from base 1. V is reduced by 3 bases and J by 7 bases, leaving a spacing of 18 bases between them. As encoded in the germline V gene, CDR1 is MGHRA while CDR2 is YSYEKL. The cohort comprised some 730 healthy bone marrow donors. Cohort members were all nominally healthy when sampled, although unrecorded immune exposures were likely present. The donor was CMV seronegative and belonged to the group of several hundred seronegative cohort members. A peripheral blood sample was provided by each donor, and peripheral blood mononuclear cells were used for TCR beta sequencing. Genomic DNA extraction from the blood cell samples was performed with the Qiagen DNeasy Blood Extraction Kit.

This sequence uses TRBV4-1 and TRBJ2-2, with a tentative D gene TRBD2 over 6 matching bases. Sample: PBMCs. This clonotype originated in a female donor in good health and CMV-seronegative. The DNA sequence reads TGCGCCAGCAGCCATTTGGGAGGACTCGCCGGCGGGGAGCTGTTTTTT. Translated, it reads CASSHLGGLAGGELFF.